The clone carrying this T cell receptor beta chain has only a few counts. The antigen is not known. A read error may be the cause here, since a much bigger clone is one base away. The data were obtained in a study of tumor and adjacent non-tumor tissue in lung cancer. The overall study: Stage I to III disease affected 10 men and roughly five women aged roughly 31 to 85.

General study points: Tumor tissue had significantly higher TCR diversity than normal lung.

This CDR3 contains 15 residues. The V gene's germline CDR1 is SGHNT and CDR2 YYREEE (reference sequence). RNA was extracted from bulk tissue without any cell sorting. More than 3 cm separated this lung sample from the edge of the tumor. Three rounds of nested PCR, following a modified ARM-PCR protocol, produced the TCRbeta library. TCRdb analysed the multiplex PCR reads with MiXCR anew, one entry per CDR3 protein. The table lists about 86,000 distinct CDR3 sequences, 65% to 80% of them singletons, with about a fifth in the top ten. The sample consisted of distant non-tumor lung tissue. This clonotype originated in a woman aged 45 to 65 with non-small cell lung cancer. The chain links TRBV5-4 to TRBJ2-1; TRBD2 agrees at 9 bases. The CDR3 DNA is TGTGTCAGCAGCCGCGCTAGCGGGGTCTACAATGAGCAGTTCTTC. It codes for CVSSRASGVYNEQFF. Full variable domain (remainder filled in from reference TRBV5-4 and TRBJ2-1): ETGVTQSPTHLIKTRGQQVTLRCSSQSGHNTVSWYQQALGQGPQFIFQYYREEENGRGNFPPRFSGLQFPNYSSELNVNALELDDSALYLCVSSRASGVYNEQFFGPGTRLTVL.